A selection of T cell receptor beta chains follows, all from one sample in a study of blood T cell repertoires in COVID-19. Sequencing was performed with immunoSEQ multiplex PCR; in TCRdb, only in-frame clones are kept and a portion is missing. The sample consists of approximately 350,000 clones, around 83% of them appearing once. Sequencing was carried out using PBMCs or T cells enriched from blood (not recorded which). The receptor set was obtained from a woman aged 45-60 years who had recovered from COVID-19. The CDR3 runs from the conserved cysteine through the conserved F or W. The order of the fields is J gene, clone size, V gene, CDR3 protein. Clone size, where shown, is once, few, many, or a class for clones that have expanded.

j_gene: TRBJ2-1; abundance: -; v_gene: TRBV9; CDR3aa: CASSEKPKLAGGYNEQFF
j_gene: TRBJ1-5; abundance: -; v_gene: TRBV12-3/TRBV12-4; CDR3aa: CASSLLAGQPQHF
j_gene: TRBJ2-7; abundance: few; v_gene: TRBV7-8; CDR3aa: CASSLGQGALNEQYF
j_gene: TRBJ1-2; abundance: -; v_gene: TRBV5-6; CDR3aa: CASSLAGRTGRLGYGYTF
j_gene: TRBJ1-6; abundance: -; v_gene: TRBV27; CDR3aa: CASTLWGDSLSSYNSPLHF
j_gene: TRBJ1-3; abundance: once; v_gene: TRBV10-3; CDR3aa: CAISRDTTAGNTIYF
j_gene: TRBJ2-1; abundance: -; v_gene: TRBV12-3/TRBV12-4; CDR3aa: CASSLTSNEQFF
j_gene: TRBJ2-1; abundance: -; v_gene: TRBV5-1; CDR3aa: CASSLRPLSNEQFF
j_gene: TRBJ1-5; abundance: -; v_gene: TRBV12-3/TRBV12-4; CDR3aa: CASAASGFQHF
j_gene: TRBJ1-4; abundance: -; v_gene: TRBV25-1; CDR3aa: CASSEQTTNEKLFF
j_gene: TRBJ1-5; abundance: -; v_gene: TRBV5-8; CDR3aa: CASSRTGGSNQPQHF
j_gene: TRBJ2-2; abundance: -; v_gene: TRBV6-1; CDR3aa: CASSEATSGELFF
j_gene: TRBJ1-1; abundance: few; v_gene: TRBV13; CDR3aa: CASSLATLLGGNTEAFF
j_gene: TRBJ1-1; abundance: -; v_gene: TRBV6-6; CDR3aa: CASSGTAKNTEAFF
j_gene: TRBJ1-4; abundance: -; v_gene: TRBV5-8; CDR3aa: CASSSGVLGLRGEKLFF
j_gene: TRBJ2-4; abundance: -; v_gene: TRBV6-5; CDR3aa: CASSVDRGGNIQYF
j_gene: TRBJ1-2; abundance: -; v_gene: TRBV4-1; CDR3aa: CASSPPRSRDGYTF
j_gene: TRBJ1-1; abundance: -; v_gene: TRBV6-5; CDR3aa: CASRLPGHPTEAFF
j_gene: TRBJ2-5; abundance: -; v_gene: TRBV30; CDR3aa: CAWSPDSQETQYF
j_gene: TRBJ1-5; abundance: -; v_gene: TRBV15; CDR3aa: CATSRDRTRRGNQPQHF
j_gene: TRBJ1-2; abundance: -; v_gene: TRBV5-6; CDR3aa: CASSLTRQGGYTF
j_gene: TRBJ1-1; abundance: -; v_gene: TRBV5-1; CDR3aa: CASSGVRGTEAFF
j_gene: TRBJ2-1; abundance: -; v_gene: TRBV5-4; CDR3aa: CASSSQTGWTHNEQFF
j_gene: TRBJ2-7; abundance: -; v_gene: TRBV28; CDR3aa: CASAGGPREQYF
j_gene: TRBJ2-1; abundance: -; v_gene: TRBV19; CDR3aa: CASSIDGHIAGGNNEQFF
j_gene: TRBJ1-2; abundance: -; v_gene: TRBV30; CDR3aa: CAWSQRENYGYTF
j_gene: TRBJ1-6; abundance: -; v_gene: TRBV19; CDR3aa: CASQGALGMQNSPLHF
j_gene: TRBJ1-2; abundance: once; v_gene: TRBV4-1; CDR3aa: CASSQAGTGAYGYTF
j_gene: TRBJ1-1; abundance: -; v_gene: TRBV25-1; CDR3aa: CASSDPRQLNTEAFF
j_gene: TRBJ2-3; abundance: -; v_gene: TRBV13; CDR3aa: CASSIRGDRDTSGTDTQYF
j_gene: TRBJ1-4; abundance: -; v_gene: TRBV19; CDR3aa: CASSTLGTANEKLFF
j_gene: TRBJ1-5; abundance: -; v_gene: TRBV2; CDR3aa: CASTRGRDQPQHF
j_gene: TRBJ2-7; abundance: -; v_gene: TRBV5-6; CDR3aa: CASSPGLRRSYEQYF
j_gene: TRBJ1-1; abundance: -; v_gene: TRBV20-1; CDR3aa: CSALGGAAFF
j_gene: TRBJ1-2; abundance: -; v_gene: TRBV6-5; CDR3aa: CASSLQGNYGYTF
j_gene: TRBJ1-4; abundance: -; v_gene: TRBV3-1/TRBV3-2; CDR3aa: CASSQDLRGKLFF
j_gene: TRBJ1-4; abundance: -; v_gene: TRBV2; CDR3aa: CASSEGASATNEKLFF
j_gene: TRBJ1-5; abundance: -; v_gene: TRBV12-3/TRBV12-4; CDR3aa: CASSDRPNQPQHF
j_gene: TRBJ2-7; abundance: -; v_gene: TRBV11-1; CDR3aa: CASSSGLATYEQYF
j_gene: TRBJ2-2; abundance: -; v_gene: TRBV7-3; CDR3aa: CASSSHRANTGELFF
j_gene: TRBJ1-1; abundance: -; v_gene: TRBV3-1/TRBV3-2; CDR3aa: CASSQGAGSTEAFF
j_gene: TRBJ1-2; abundance: -; v_gene: TRBV19; CDR3aa: CASKGTTTGYGYTF
j_gene: TRBJ1-2; abundance: few; v_gene: TRBV19; CDR3aa: CASSPAGTGLSYGYTF
j_gene: TRBJ2-2; abundance: -; v_gene: TRBV9; CDR3aa: CASSVATPISGTIIATGELFF